Below are 5 T cell receptor beta chains sequenced from a single sample in a study of T cells in Graves' hyperthyroidism and ophthalmopathy. Authors of the study amplified TCR beta CDR3 regions from RNA transcripts. HTBI primers drove first-round RT-PCR of the TCR CDR3. TCRdb passed the multiplex PCR reads through MiXCR, listing each CDR3 protein once. Among approximately 590,000 distinct CDR3 sequences listed, roughly 14% were seen once. Sequencing was carried out using blood. The source is a woman aged 25 to 45 with Graves' hyperthyroidism.

This clonotype was observed at least ten times. The J gene is TRBJ1-5, the V gene TRBV19; no definite D call. Deletions cut 1 base from V and 7 bases from J, with 8 bases between. Germline lookup yields CDR1 LNHDA and CDR2 SQIVND (reference sequence). This CDR3 spans 13 amino acids. The CDR3 region is CASSIGVEQPQHF. CDR3 sequence (DNA): TGTGCCAGTAGTATAGGGGTGGAGCAGCCCCAGCATTTT.

This clonotype occurred many times. At one boundary the junction diverges from the germline segment, which might be a read error. The chain employs TRBV2 and TRBJ1-5, with D uncertain. This CDR3 has 14 amino acids. The germline gives CDR1 SNHLY, CDR2 FYNNEI. CDR3 in amino acids: CASREDSSNQPQHF. CDR3 coding DNA: TGTGCCAGCAGGGAAGACTCAAGCAATCAGCCCCAGCATTTT.

The table lists this clonotype with many counts. The V and J genes are TRBV11-2 and TRBJ1-1; D remains unclear. The ends were cut back, 5 bases at V and 1 base at J, with 11 bases in the middle. The germline CDR1 and CDR2 sequences are SGHAT and FQNNGV. The CDR3 length is 14 residues. The CDR3: CASSERTGNTEAFF. The CDR3 nucleotides are TGTGCCAGCAGCGAGCGGACGGGGAACACTGAAGCTTTCTTT.

This clonotype has a handful of counts. The chain carries TRBV27 and TRBJ1-5; D ambiguous. V was shortened by 3 bases and J by 4 bases, with 7 bases between the two germline ends. The germline V gene has CDR1 MNHEY and CDR2 SMNVEV (reference sequence). This CDR3 comprises 13 residues. The CDR3 region is CASSLTNNQPQHF. Here the CDR3 DNA reads TGTGCCAGCAGTTTGACCAATAATCAGCCCCAGCATTTT.

This clonotype has a count of ten or more. This chain connects TRBV28 to TRBJ2-7; D is unclear. The CDR3 loop spans 13 amino acids. Germline values: CDR1 MDHEN, CDR2 SYDVKM. With 2 bases removed from V and 2 bases from J, the gap between germline ends came to 7 bases. The CDR3 sequence: CASSLKMTYEQYF. The DNA for the CDR3 is TGTGCCAGCAGTTTAAAGATGACCTACGAGCAGTACTTC.